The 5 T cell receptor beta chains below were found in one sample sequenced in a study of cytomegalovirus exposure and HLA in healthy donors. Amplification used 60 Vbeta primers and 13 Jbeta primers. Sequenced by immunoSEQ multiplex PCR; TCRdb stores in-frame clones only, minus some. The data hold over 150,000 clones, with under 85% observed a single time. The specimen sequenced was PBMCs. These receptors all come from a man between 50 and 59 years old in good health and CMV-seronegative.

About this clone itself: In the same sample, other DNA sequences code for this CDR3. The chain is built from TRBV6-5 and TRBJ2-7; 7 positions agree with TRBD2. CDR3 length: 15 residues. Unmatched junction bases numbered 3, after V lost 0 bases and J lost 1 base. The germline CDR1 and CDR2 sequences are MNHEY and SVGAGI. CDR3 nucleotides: TGTGCCAGCAGTTACTCGTCTAGCGGATCCTACGAGCAGTACTTC. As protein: CASSYSSSGSYEQYF.

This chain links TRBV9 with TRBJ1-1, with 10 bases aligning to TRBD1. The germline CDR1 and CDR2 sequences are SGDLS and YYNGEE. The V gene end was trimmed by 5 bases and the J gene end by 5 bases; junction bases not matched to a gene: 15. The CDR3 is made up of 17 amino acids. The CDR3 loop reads CASSVTPGDRGDTEAFF. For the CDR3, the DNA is TGTGCCAGCAGTGTAACGCCGGGGGACAGGGGTGATACTGAAGCTTTCTTT.

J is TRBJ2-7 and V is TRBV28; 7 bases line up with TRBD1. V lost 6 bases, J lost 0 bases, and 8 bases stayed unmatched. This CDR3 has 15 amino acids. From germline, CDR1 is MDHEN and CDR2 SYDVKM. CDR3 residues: CASRSRDRISYEQYF. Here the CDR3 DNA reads TGTGCCAGCAGGAGCCGGGACAGAATCTCCTACGAGCAGTACTTC.

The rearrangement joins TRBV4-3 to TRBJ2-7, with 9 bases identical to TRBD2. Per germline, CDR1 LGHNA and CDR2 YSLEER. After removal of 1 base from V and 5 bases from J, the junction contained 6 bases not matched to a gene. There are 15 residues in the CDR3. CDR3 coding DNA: TGCGCCAGCAGCCAAGCTCGTAGCGGGAGCCACGAGCAGTACTTC. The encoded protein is CASSQARSGSHEQYF.

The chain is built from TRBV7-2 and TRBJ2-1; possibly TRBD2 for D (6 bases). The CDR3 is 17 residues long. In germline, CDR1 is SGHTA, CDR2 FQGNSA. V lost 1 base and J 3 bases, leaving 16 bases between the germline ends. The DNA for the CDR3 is TGTGCCAGCAGCTTAGAAGGGAGGAGGAGAAACTACAATGAGCAGTTCTTC. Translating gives CASSLEGRRRNYNEQFF.